These 7 T cell receptor beta chains were all obtained from the same sample, sequenced in a study of blood T cell repertoires in COVID-19. The table came from immunoSEQ multiplex PCR; TCRdb's copy has only in-frame clones and leaves some out. The table records about 110,000 clones, around 80% of them present only once. The sample comprised peripheral blood. These TCRs come from a woman aged 60-70 years with acute or convalescent COVID-19.

The chain employs TRBV19 and TRBJ2-1, with 7 bases lining up with TRBD2. Germline values: CDR1 LNHDA, CDR2 SQIVND (reference sequence). The ends lost 6 bases at V and 9 bases at J; junction bases unmatched: 17. CDR3 length: 16 amino acids. The CDR3 here is CASSGGGGSGGSEQFF. The CDR3 DNA is TGTGCCAGTAGCGGGGGAGGCGGGAGTGGTGGAAGTGAGCAGTTCTTC.

The chain combines TRBV18 with TRBJ2-2; the match to TRBD1 covers 9 bases. The CDR3 has 16 residues. V lost 5 bases and J lost 3; bases outside the gene matches: 7. Germline V gene sequence: CDR1 KGHSH, CDR2 LQKENI. CDR3 DNA: TGTGCCAGCTCAGGCCAGGACAGGGGAGACACCGGGGAGCTGTTTTTT. Its translation: CASSGQDRGDTGELFF. The whole variable domain, filled in from reference TRBV18 and TRBJ2-2, reads NAGVMQNPRHLVRRRGQEARLRCSPMKGHSHVYWYRQLPEEGLKFMVYLQKENIIDESGMPKERFSAEFPKEGPSILRIQQVVRGDSAAYFCASSGQDRGDTGELFFGEGSRLTVL.

The V gene is TRBV2, the J gene TRBJ1-3, with D hard to call. Trimming shortened V by 4 bases and J by 4 bases, and 8 bases separated the two germline ends. This CDR3 is 13 amino acids long. CDR1 SNHLY and CDR2 FYNNEI come from the germline V gene. CDR3 DNA sequence: TGTGCCAGCAGTGTTATATCCGGAAACACCATATATTTT. Amino acid sequence: CASSVISGNTIYF.

The DNA of the CDR3 is TGTGCCAGCAGCTTAGGGTATCCGGCGGATAGCAATCAGCCCCAGCATTTT. Its protein product is CASSLGYPADSNQPQHF. The rearrangement uses TRBV7-8 and TRBJ1-5; D uncertain. The V end lost 1 base, the J end lost 0 bases, and 13 bases lay between the germline ends. Germline CDR1 and CDR2: SGHVS and FQNEAQ. The length of the CDR3 is 17 residues.

V usage is TRBV19 and J usage is TRBJ2-2; 7 bases match TRBD1. V dropped 6 bases and J dropped 3; count of bases not matched to a gene: 7. Germline V CDR1 and CDR2: LNHDA, SQIVND (reference sequence). This CDR3 contains 15 residues. The CDR3 sequence is CASSPTGVDTGELFF. Here the CDR3 DNA reads TGTGCCAGTAGCCCCACAGGGGTCGACACCGGGGAGCTGTTTTTT.

This clone was detected only a few times. The chain carries TRBV5-1 and TRBJ2-7; D possibly corresponds to TRBD1 (6 bases). The germline CDR1 and CDR2 sequences are SGHRS and YFSETQ. The CDR3 extends over 14 amino acids. The V gene lost 4 bases and the J gene lost 3 bases, with 14 bases spanning the gap. Here the CDR3 reads CASSDTGTSYEQYF. The CDR3 DNA reads as TGCGCCAGCAGCGATACCGGGACAAGCTACGAGCAGTACTTC.

V and J are TRBV5-1 and TRBJ2-2; 13 positions match TRBD2. The CDR3 consists of 15 residues. V dropped 6 bases and J dropped 3; count of bases not matched to a gene: 2. Germline assignment: CDR1 SGHRS and CDR2 YFSETQ. The CDR3 sequence: CASKGTSGDTGELFF. CDR3 coding DNA: TGCGCCAGCAAAGGGACTAGCGGGGACACCGGGGAGCTGTTTTTT.